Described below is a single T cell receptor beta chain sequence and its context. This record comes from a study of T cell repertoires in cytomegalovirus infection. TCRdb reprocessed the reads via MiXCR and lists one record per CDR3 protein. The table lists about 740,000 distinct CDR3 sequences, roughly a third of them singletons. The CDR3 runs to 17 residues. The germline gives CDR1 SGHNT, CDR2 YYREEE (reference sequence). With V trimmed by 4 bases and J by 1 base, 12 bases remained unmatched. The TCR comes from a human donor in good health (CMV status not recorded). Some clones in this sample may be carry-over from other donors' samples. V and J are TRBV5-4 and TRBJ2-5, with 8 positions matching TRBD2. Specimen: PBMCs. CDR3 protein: CASSPRLARGSQETQYF. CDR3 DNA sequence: TGTGCCAGCAGCCCAAGACTAGCGCGGGGTAGCCAAGAGACCCAGTACTTC.